These 21 T cell receptor beta chains originate from one sample sequenced in a study of beta chain features in type 1 diabetes. Investigators reverse transcribed all isolated RNA, so they sequenced expressed TCRB transcripts. Produced via immunoSEQ multiplex PCR; TCRdb's table is partial and in-frame only. Counted here are 300,000 to 450,000 clones, over 8.5% occurring once; the ten biggest clones make up roughly 0.6%. Their antigens remain unidentified. Findings and caveats of the study: Moderately but significantly shorter TCRB CDR3s were found in Type 1 diabetes patients in all four CD4+ subsets.

Material for sequencing was central memory CD4+ T cells from blood. The source is a man under 40 with type 1 diabetes.

The rearrangement links TRBV4-2 to TRBJ1-3, with D maybe TRBD1 (6 bases). The CDR3 has 16 residues. The germline gives CDR1 LGHNA, CDR2 YNFKEQ. Trimming shortened V by 2 bases and J by 0 bases, and 11 bases separated the two germline ends. This CDR3 reads CASSQLGQSSGNTIYF. CDR3 sequence (DNA): TGTGCCAGCAGCCAACTCGGACAGAGCTCTGGAAACACCATATATTTT.

This clone has only a few counts. The chain recombines TRBV2 with TRBJ1-6; 7 bases match TRBD1. The ends lost 7 bases at V and 13 bases at J; junction bases unmatched: 10. Germline CDR1 and CDR2: SNHLY and FYNNEI. This CDR3 region has 13 residues. In nucleotides, the CDR3 is TGTGCCAGCAACGGACAGGAAATCTCGCCCCTCCACTTT. Protein: CASNGQEISPLHF. Filled out from reference TRBV2 and TRBJ1-6, the complete variable domain reads EPEVTQTPSHQVTQMGQEVILRCVPISNHLYFYWYRQILGQKVEFLVSFYNNEISEKSEIFDDQFSVERPDGSNFTLKIRSTKLEDSAMYFCASNGQEISPLHFGNGTRLTVT.

V is TRBV7-2 and J is TRBJ2-3; 13 bases align to TRBD2. Germline V gene data show CDR1 as SGHTA and CDR2 as FQGNSA. CDR3 length: 16 residues. Losses at the gene ends were 5 bases for V and 4 bases for J; bases not matched to a gene: 6. The CDR3, as DNA: TGTGCCAGCAGCGTGCGACTAGCGGGAGGCCCAGATACGCAGTATTTT. Residues: CASSVRLAGGPDTQYF.

The rearrangement uses TRBV7-8 and TRBJ1-1, with D possibly matching TRBD1 (5 bases). CDR1 is SGHVS and CDR2 is FQNEAQ in the germline V gene. Trimming stripped 5 bases from V and 0 bases from J, with 13 bases between. The CDR3 is 15 residues long. The CDR3 sequence is CASSTQTALNTEAFF. The CDR3 nucleotides read TGTGCCAGCAGCACGCAGACAGCTTTGAACACTGAAGCTTTCTTT.

The chain combines TRBV19 with TRBJ1-2; 7 positions agree with TRBD1. The CDR3 is made up of 18 amino acids. Trimming took 3 bases from V and 5 from J; bases not matched to a gene: 18. Per the germline V gene, CDR1 is LNHDA and CDR2 is SQIVND (reference sequence). CDR3 bases: TGTGCCAGTAGTATCCGACCGACAGGGTCGAACTCGCGGTATGGCTACACCTTC. Translated: CASSIRPTGSNSRYGYTF.

The chain couples TRBV6-1 to TRBJ1-5; no clear D gene. Trimming shortened V by 6 bases and J by 0 bases, and 9 bases separated the two germline ends. The CDR3 consists of 14 residues. CDR1 is MNHNS and CDR2 is SASEGT in the germline V gene. The CDR3 DNA reads TGTGCCAGCAGATGGACGGTTAGCAATCAGCCCCAGCATTTT. It codes for CASRWTVSNQPQHF.

The V gene is TRBV2, the J gene TRBJ2-3, with D tentatively TRBD1 (5 bases). CDR3 size: 13 residues. The V and J ends lost 7 bases and 4 bases respectively, with 12 bases between them. Germline CDR1 and CDR2: SNHLY and FYNNEI. The CDR3 DNA reads as TGTGCCAGCACAACACAGGCGGCAGATACGCAGTATTTT. As protein: CASTTQAADTQYF.

This clone was recorded a few times. The V and J genes are TRBV7-2 and TRBJ2-7; 13 bases align to TRBD2. The CDR3 contains 16 residues. Trimming removed 2 bases from V and 2 bases from J; junction bases left unmatched: 3. CDR1 and CDR2 from the germline V gene are SGHTA and FQGNSA. The CDR3 loop reads CASSLLGLAGPYEQYF. The CDR3 bases are TGTGCCAGCAGCTTACTGGGACTAGCGGGGCCCTACGAGCAGTACTTC.

There are a few counts of this clone. DNA of the CDR3: TGTGCCAGCAGTGGAGGACCCTCACAGCCCCAGCATTTT. Protein sequence: CASSGGPSQPQHF. The rearrangement links TRBV7-9 to TRBJ1-5; no reliable D call. Germline CDR1 reads SEHNR; CDR2 reads FQNEAQ (reference sequence). V was clipped by 6 bases and J by 7 bases, with 13 bases between them. This CDR3 region has 13 residues.

V usage is TRBV9 and J usage is TRBJ1-2, with 11 bases aligning to TRBD1. Germline V lookup: CDR1 SGDLS, CDR2 YYNGEE. V shed 1 base and J 4 bases; nucleotides not matched to a gene: 3. The CDR3 extends over 15 amino acids. The CDR3 here is CASSVSGQGGYGYTF. Here the CDR3 DNA reads TGTGCCAGCAGCGTATCGGGACAGGGGGGCTATGGCTACACCTTC.

This chain uses TRBV29-1 with TRBJ1-2; TRBD1 matches at 7 bases. With 7 bases clipped from V and 2 bases from J, the junction kept 4 bases outside the gene matches. Germline-derived CDR1 and CDR2 are SQVTM and ANQGSEA. The CDR3 length is 12 residues. The DNA of the CDR3 is TGCAGCGCGGGACAGCTAAACTATGGCTACACCTTC. It encodes CSAGQLNYGYTF.

This clone was counted between two and nine times. The chain couples TRBV18 to TRBJ2-5; D tentatively fits TRBD1 or TRBD2 (5 bases each). Matching the DNA end better, TRBJ2-7 makes the J call doubtful. This CDR3 contains 15 residues. The germline gives CDR1 KGHSH, CDR2 LQKENI. The CDR3 protein is CASSPPSGGGYEQYF. The CDR3 DNA is TGTGCCAGCTCACCCCCCAGTGGGGGTGGGTACGAGCAGTACTTC.

The chain has TRBV20-1 and TRBJ2-5; weak D call: TRBD2 (6 bases). The CDR3 totals 11 residues. The V gene's germline CDR1 is DFQATT and CDR2 SNEGSKA (reference sequence). The V gene lost 3 bases and the J gene lost 9 bases, with 11 bases spanning the gap. CDR3: CSASSAGPQYF. Here the CDR3 DNA reads TGCAGTGCTAGTTCGGCGGGACCCCAGTACTTC.

This clone was counted a few times. The V and J genes are TRBV19 and TRBJ2-7; D perhaps matches TRBD1 (5 bases). There are 13 residues in the CDR3. V lost 6 bases and J lost 2, with 11 bases in between. The V gene's germline CDR1 is LNHDA and CDR2 SQIVND (reference sequence). In DNA form, the CDR3 reads TGTGCCAGTAGAGATGACAGAGCCTACGAGCAGTACTTC. This gives the protein CASRDDRAYEQYF.

This clone was seen a few times. V gene TRBV5-4 combines with J gene TRBJ2-2, with D possibly TRBD2 on 5 matching bases. The CDR3 loop spans 14 amino acids. Germline CDR1 SGHNT, CDR2 YYREEE (reference sequence). The V end was cut by 2 bases, the J end by 5 bases, with 10 bases between. The CDR3 region is CASSFLGETGELFF. CDR3 nucleotide sequence: TGTGCCAGCAGCTTTCTGGGAGAAACCGGGGAGCTGTTTTTT.

This clone was detected only a few times. This chain links TRBV7-2 with TRBJ2-2, with 9 bases that match TRBD2. J was trimmed by 5 bases and V by 1 base; bases with no gene match: 8. CDR1 and CDR2 (germline): SGHTA, FQGNSA. This CDR3 comprises 17 residues. CDR3 sequence (DNA): TGTGCCAGCAGCTTAGGGTTCGGCGGGAGGGCGACCGGGGAGCTGTTTTTT. It encodes CASSLGFGGRATGELFF.

The genes are TRBV4-2 and TRBJ2-2; 7 positions match TRBD2. Germline V gives CDR1 LGHNA, CDR2 YNFKEQ. The CDR3 is made up of 15 amino acids. V lost 1 base to trimming and J lost 8 bases; unmatched junction nucleotides: 7. Here the CDR3 DNA reads TGTGCCAGCAGCCAAGGCGTCGCGGGAGAGGGGGAGCTGTTTTTT. Protein sequence: CASSQGVAGEGELFF.

This clone was observed at least ten times. J is TRBJ2-1 and V is TRBV4-1; D perhaps matches TRBD1 (6 bases). The CDR3 is 12 residues long. The germline V gene encodes CDR1 MGHRA and CDR2 YSYEKL. V was clipped by 3 bases and J by 16 bases, with 16 bases between them. CDR3 residues: CASSHSAGVRFF. The CDR3 DNA is TGCGCCAGCAGCCATAGCGCAGGGGTTCGATTCTTC.

This clone was observed a handful of times. This chain links TRBV5-1 with TRBJ1-5; 7 nucleotides line up with TRBD1. The CDR3 sequence is 16 residues long. The trim removed 4 bases at V and 4 bases at J, leaving 11 bases unmatched. Germline V gives CDR1 SGHRS, CDR2 YFSETQ. The CDR3: CASSHRTGVSNQPQHF. In DNA form, the CDR3 reads TGCGCCAGCAGCCACCGGACAGGCGTGAGTAATCAGCCCCAGCATTTT.

Ten or more counts support this clone. CDR3 in DNA: TGTGCCAGCAGCTTAAGGCCGGGGACTAGCGGGACCTACGAGCAGTACTTC. Translating gives CASSLRPGTSGTYEQYF. The chain recombines TRBV7-3 with TRBJ2-7, with TRBD2 matching 13 bases. J was trimmed by 2 bases and V by 1 base; bases with no gene match: 5. Germline V gene lookup returns CDR1 SGHTA and CDR2 FQGTGA. The CDR3 covers 17 residues.

V gene TRBV28 combines with J gene TRBJ2-7; TRBD1 matches 7 bases. Per germline, CDR1 MDHEN and CDR2 SYDVKM. The CDR3 spans 15 residues. V was clipped by 6 bases and J by 3 bases; unmatched bases: 11. The CDR3 protein is CASRSGTVSFYEQYF. As DNA, the CDR3 is TGTGCCAGCAGGTCCGGGACAGTTTCCTTCTACGAGCAGTACTTC.